This TCR beta chain was found in a study of blood T cells in healthy people across ages. PCR was performed a second time for about 7 to 12 cycles using a sample-barcoded 5' primer and a J-beta primer mix. Each cDNA was tagged by a template-switch adaptor containing 12 random nucleotides. TCRdb analysed the 5' RACE reads with MiXCR anew, one entry per CDR3 protein. In the table there are about 1.8 million distinct CDR3 sequences, less than 50% of which are singletons. Germline CDR1 and CDR2: MDHEN and SYDVKM. CDR3 length: 16 residues. V was pared by 2 bases and J by 2 bases, with 10 bases between. This clonotype has only one observation.

The chain joins TRBV28 to TRBJ2-6, with D maybe TRBD2 (5 bases). The receptor's source is a woman in her thirties or forties in good health. Sequenced input: blood. This chain's CDR3 is CASSLPAGTGANVLTF. CDR3 DNA: TGTGCCAGCAGTTTACCCGCCGGGACTGGGGCCAACGTCCTGACTTTC. The full variable domain, with the rest looked up from reference TRBV28 and TRBJ2-6, is DVKVTQSSRYLVKRTGEKVFLECVQDMDHENMFWYRQDPGLGLRLIYFSYDVKMKEKGDIPEGYSVSREKKERFSLILESASTNQTSMYLCASSLPAGTGANVLTFGAGSRLTVL.